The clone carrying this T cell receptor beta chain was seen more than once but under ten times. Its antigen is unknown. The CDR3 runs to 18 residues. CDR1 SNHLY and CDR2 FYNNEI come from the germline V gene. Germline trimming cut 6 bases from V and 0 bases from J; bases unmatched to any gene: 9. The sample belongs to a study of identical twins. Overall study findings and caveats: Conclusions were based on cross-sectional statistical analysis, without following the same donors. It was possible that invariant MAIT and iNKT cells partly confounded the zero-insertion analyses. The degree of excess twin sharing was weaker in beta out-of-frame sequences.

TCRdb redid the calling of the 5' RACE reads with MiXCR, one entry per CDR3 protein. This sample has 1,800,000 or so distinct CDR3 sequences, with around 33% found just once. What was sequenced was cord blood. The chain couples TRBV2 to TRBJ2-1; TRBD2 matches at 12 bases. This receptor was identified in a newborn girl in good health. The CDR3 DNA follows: TGTGCCAGCAGGCGGACTAGCGGGGTGTTCTTCTCCTACAATGAGCAGTTCTTC. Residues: CASRRTSGVFFSYNEQFF. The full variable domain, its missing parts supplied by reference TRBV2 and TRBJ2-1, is EPEVTQTPSHQVTQMGQEVILRCVPISNHLYFYWYRQILGQKVEFLVSFYNNEISEKSEIFDDQFSVERPDGSNFTLKIRSTKLEDSAMYFCASRRTSGVFFSYNEQFFGPGTRLTVL.